This section outlines one T cell receptor beta chain sequence together with its context. The sample originates from a study of blood T cell repertoires in COVID-19. The overall study: T cells, B-cell-depleted T cells, or PBMCs provided the cDNA or gDNA that served as material.

The data were produced by immunoSEQ multiplex PCR, yet TCRdb's version contains in-frame clones alone and is incomplete. Among more than 200,000 clones listed, over 85% were seen once. This TCR was sampled from a woman aged 25 to 45 with acute COVID-19. The specimen was PBMCs or T cells enriched from blood (not recorded which).

The CDR3 here is CASSHEAGIKQYF. The CDR3 DNA reads TGTGCCAGCAGCCACGAAGCGGGGATCAAGCAGTACTTC. This chain links TRBV3-1 (or the pseudogene TRBV3-2) with TRBJ2-7; 7 bases fit TRBD2. With 3 bases clipped from V and 8 bases from J, the junction kept 7 bases outside the gene matches. The CDR3 totals 13 residues. Germline lookup yields CDR1 LGHDT and CDR2 YNNKEL (reference sequence).